The present TCR beta chain was sequenced within a study of blood T cell repertoires in COVID-19. For the study at large: COVID-19 samples from acute and convalescent phases originated in the United States, Italy and Spain.

In the original workflow: By means of reference gene primer amplification, nucleated cell counts were estimated. Profiling relied on immunoSEQ multiplex PCR, and the TCRdb table lists in-frame clones only, not all of them. The V and J calls and clone size are taken from that table; D and trimming were inferred from the DNA. Here the sample spans a few hundred thousand clones, more than 75% being singletons. The CDR3 consists of 15 residues. The V and J ends lost 7 bases and 3 bases respectively, with 16 bases between them. Per germline, CDR1 LNHDA and CDR2 SQIVND (reference sequence). This clone was counted between two and nine times.

The sequence came from a woman in her fifties or sixties with acute or convalescent COVID-19. This chain connects TRBV19 to TRBJ1-5, with a weak D call TRBD1 (6 bases). Sequencing was done on a sample of peripheral blood. CDR3 in amino acids: CASTPNRAPNQPQHF. Written as DNA, the CDR3 is TGTGCCAGTACTCCGAACAGGGCCCCCAATCAGCCCCAGCATTTT.